Given below is one T cell receptor beta chain in context. The antigen it binds to is not known. Base qualities are not at hand, and no much larger clone is one base apart. The data originate from a study of human T cells and chemical hapten exposure (dated by TCRdb to the early 2020s). About the investigation overall: For sensitization, 2% DPC in acetone was applied to a roughly 2 cm by roughly 2 cm area of upper inner arm skin. Some 29 alopecia patients provided blood for TCR sequencing at one to four time points (pre-sensitization, 2, 6 and 24 weeks). Patient blood was sampled pre-sensitization (week 0) and at 2, 6 and about 24 weeks after DPC sensitization. Alopecia areata with under or over 50% scalp involvement, alopecia totalis and alopecia universalis were represented in the patient cohort, which was mostly female. Peripheral blood TCR repertoire changes were tracked in vivo in alopecia patients during primary and secondary sensitization to the hapten diphenylcyclopropenone (DPC). Libraries were pooled for sequencing, and variation in per-sample TCR yields was attributed mainly to small differences in library volumes within the pool. Patch testing was performed on the upper back with Finn chambers containing 0.01% DPC, and the patch tests were scored after 6 days according to International Contact Dermatitis Research Group standards. Patients additionally received weekly therapeutic DPC doses to the scalp throughout the approximately 25-week study period. General findings and caveats noted by the study authors: Expanded TCRs formed significantly more large CDR3 similarity clusters than pre-sensitization or healthy control sets, consistent with antigen-driven responses. After repeated subsampling, the strength of the expansion versus patch-test correlation and the threshold at which it became significant changed. DPC sensitization did not change the number of TCRs with a frequency above 1 in 1000, and there was no evidence of changes in global repertoire structure. All patients had alopecia, a presumed autoimmune disease, so their immune response might differ from that of healthy individuals. A positive correlation was found between the number of PT1 expanded TCRs and patch test score, with significance reached at thresholds 8, 16 and 32 but not 4.

Library prep was done by RACE. The sample was run on a NextSeq 500. During library preparation, unique molecular identifiers were attached to individual cDNA molecules so that TCRs could be counted in a quantitative, reproducible way. For every blood RNA sample, sequencing covered both the TCR alpha and TCR beta chains. The source study handled its data this way. Samples had a median of roughly 91,000 TCRs, with a range from about 20,000 to 690,600. V, J and CDR3 annotation of the TCR reads was carried out using the Decombinator software suite. For PS versus PT1 abundance plots, all samples were subsampled to the same number of TCRs (28,000). TCRs were defined as expanded if absent before sensitization and observed at least eight times at the 2-week time point. Using fastp at Q25 and MiXCR, TCRdb reprocessed the public reads and kept productive beta chains. Every distinct CDR3 protein forms one entry, paired with its most common genes and DNA. These V and J calls are TCRdb output, not the study's own analysis. Present in this sample are roughly 250,000 distinct CDR3 sequences, about 9% of which were seen just once. Of the sample, less than 3% is held by the ten largest clones.

The time point label on this specimen signifies: pre-sensitization, week 0. In the paper's terms, the treatment or condition label means: therapeutic diphenylcyclopropenone sensitization with weekly scalp DPC. At each patch-test visit, blood was drawn before the patch test was applied. Patients were considered eligible if aged 18 to 70, diagnosed with alopecia and deemed suitable for DPC therapy, and patients were excluded if pregnant. Total RNA was isolated from unfractionated whole blood collected in Tempus Blood RNA tubes. The germline V and J ends show losses of 1 base and 8 bases respectively, and no gene match explains 7 bases of the junction. Reading the germline V gene (reference sequence) gives CDR1 SEHNR and CDR2 FQNEAQ. The cysteine opens and the phenylalanine closes a CDR3 of 15 amino acids. Only the CDR3 portion is preserved as DNA: 45 bases, with reading frame beginning at the first base.

Source: whole blood, taken in connection with sensitization to the hapten diphenylcyclopropenone (DPC). The TCR originated in a woman in her thirties or forties with alopecia areata. Some clones in this sample may be carry-over from other donors' samples. The chain joins TRBV7-9 to TRBJ2-1; TRBD1 fits 8 bases in the junction. The CDR3 reads CASSLGAGGLDEQFF. The nucleotide sequence is TGTGCCAGCAGCTTAGGGGCAGGGGGCCTCGATGAGCAGTTCTTC.